Listed here are 27 T cell receptor gamma chains from one sample, sequenced in a study of human gamma delta and Vdelta1 T cells. TCRdb fed the PCR reads to CATT. This sample has a few thousand gamma-chain clones, with about 31% found just once. These receptors have no identified antigens. The specimen sequenced was Vdelta1 gamma-delta T cells from blood grown in culture (DOT cells). These receptors all stem from a human donor in good health.

To note about this clone: Additional DNA sequences in this sample encode the identical CDR3. The chain recombines TRGV4 with TRGJ1 or TRGJ2. The CDR3 has 13 residues. CDR1 is EGSTGY and CDR2 is YDSYTSSV in the germline V gene. The V gene end was trimmed by 0 bases and the J gene end by 7 bases; junction bases not matched to a gene: 6. CDR3 coding DNA: TGTGCCACCTGGGATGGGCTCGGGTATAAGAAACTCTTT. This sequence encodes CATWDGLGYKKLF.

Points on this clone: This clone may be a read error of a much larger clone one base away. The chain has TRGV2 and TRGJ1 or TRGJ2. The CDR3 loop spans 13 amino acids. Looked up from germline, CDR1 is EGSNGY and CDR2 is YDSYNSKV. V shed 2 bases, J shed 4 bases, and the junction held 5 bases outside the gene matches. The CDR3 sequence is CATWDERYYKKLF. The CDR3 coding sequence is TGTGCCACCTGGGACGAGCGATATTATAAGAAACTCTTT.

This clone was recorded a few times. J is TRGJ1 or TRGJ2 and V is TRGV4. Germline CDR1 and CDR2: EGSTGY and YDSYTSSV. The CDR3 is 14 amino acids. V lost 5 bases and J lost 3; bases outside the gene matches: 10. CDR3 nucleotides: TGTGCCACCTGGGCATCTGACCTTTATTATAAGAAACTCTTT. Translating it yields CATWASDLYYKKLF.

Concerning this clone: The same CDR3 arises from other DNA sequences in this sample as well. The chain links TRGV9 to TRGJP2. The length of the CDR3 is 16 residues. Germline CDR1 reads GITISATS; CDR2 reads ISYDGTV (reference sequence). The V segment lost 2 bases and the J segment 0 bases; nucleotides outside the gene matches: 6. DNA for the CDR3: TGTGCCTTGTGGGAGGCAATCAATAGTAGTGATTGGATCAAGACGTTT. It translates to CALWEAINSSDWIKTF.

This chain links TRGV2 with TRGJ1 or TRGJ2. Germline V gene data show CDR1 as EGSNGY and CDR2 as YDSYNSKV. V gave up 1 base and J gave up 7 bases; unmatched junction bases: 7. The CDR3 extends over 13 amino acids. The DNA of the CDR3 is TGTGCCACCTGGGACGGCCTTACCTATAAGAAACTCTTT. It is translated as CATWDGLTYKKLF.

This clone was found a few times. The V gene is TRGV3, the J gene TRGJ1 or TRGJ2. This CDR3 is built from 14 residues. CDR1 VTNTFY and CDR2 YDVSTARD come from the germline V gene (reference sequence). The V gene end was trimmed by 3 bases and the J gene end by 7 bases; junction bases not matched to a gene: 12. CDR3 in DNA: TGTGCCACCTGGGACGGGCTATCTAGATATAAGAAACTCTTT. This sequence encodes CATWDGLSRYKKLF.

V gene TRGV2 combines with J gene TRGJ1 or TRGJ2. CDR1 is EGSNGY, CDR2 YDSYNSKV, per germline. The junction had 5 bases not matched to a gene; V was cut back by 0 bases and J by 3 bases. This CDR3 spans 14 amino acids. This CDR3 reads CATWDGTFYYKKLF. The CDR3 coding sequence is TGTGCCACCTGGGACGGGACGTTTTATTATAAGAAACTCTTT.

This chain joins TRGV8 and TRGJP2. This CDR3 region has 14 residues. The V segment lost 5 bases and the J segment 5 bases; nucleotides outside the gene matches: 8. The germline CDR1 and CDR2 sequences are VENAVY and YDSYNSRV. CDR3 region: CATWARRSDWIKTF. The CDR3 coding sequence is TGTGCCACCTGGGCCAGACGAAGTGATTGGATCAAGACGTTT.

This clone was detected a few times. This chain joins TRGV4 and TRGJ1 or TRGJ2. V lost 4 bases and J lost 3; bases outside the gene matches: 9. Germline loops: CDR1 EGSTGY, CDR2 YDSYTSSV. The CDR3 extends over 14 amino acids. CDR3 nucleotides: TGTGCCACCTGGGACGGGCCCGTTTATTATAAGAAACTCTTT. This translates into CATWDGPVYYKKLF.

This clone was found a few times. The chain uses TRGV2 and TRGJP2. Germline V gene lookup returns CDR1 EGSNGY and CDR2 YDSYNSKV. The CDR3 is 15 residues long. V was clipped by 3 bases and J by 4 bases; unmatched bases: 8. The CDR3 DNA reads as TGTGCCACCTGGGACAGACCGGATAGTGATTGGATCAAGACGTTT. Its translation is CATWDRPDSDWIKTF.

This clone was detected a few times. This chain joins TRGV9 and TRGJ1 or TRGJ2. The CDR3 is 16 residues long. The trim removed 1 base at V and 0 bases at J, leaving 9 bases unmatched. Looked up from germline, CDR1 is GITISATS and CDR2 is ISYDGTV (reference sequence). CDR3 sequence reads: CALWEVAGPNYYKKLF. The DNA of the CDR3 is TGTGCCTTGTGGGAGGTCGCAGGTCCGAATTATTATAAGAAACTCTTT.

The rearrangement uses TRGV3 and TRGJ1 or TRGJ2. Germline V gene sequence: CDR1 VTNTFY, CDR2 YDVSTARD (reference sequence). The trim removed 0 bases at V and 12 bases at J, leaving 8 bases unmatched. The CDR3 contains 12 residues. The DNA of the CDR3 is TGTGCCACCTGGGACAGGCCATTAGGGAAACTCTTT. Protein product: CATWDRPLGKLF.

The chain carries TRGV4 and TRGJ1 or TRGJ2. V shed 0 bases and J 7 bases; nucleotides not matched to a gene: 9. The CDR3 runs to 14 residues. Germline CDR1 is EGSTGY and CDR2 is YDSYTSSV. CDR3 amino acids: CATWDGPVRYKKLF. CDR3 in DNA: TGTGCCACCTGGGATGGGCCGGTGCGATATAAGAAACTCTTT.

With respect to this clone: A much larger clone sits a single nucleotide away, making a read error possible. The same CDR3 arises from other DNA sequences in this sample as well. The rearrangement uses TRGV2 and TRGJ1 or TRGJ2. The CDR3 extends over 13 amino acids. V lost 0 bases, J lost 7 bases, and 6 bases stayed unmatched. CDR1 is EGSNGY and CDR2 is YDSYNSKV in the germline V gene. The CDR3 region is CATWDGPYYKKLF. The CDR3 DNA is TGTGCCACCTGGGACGGGCCTTACTATAAGAAACTCTTT.

V is TRGV8 and J is TRGJ1 or TRGJ2. The CDR3 contains 12 residues. V gave up 3 bases and J gave up 6 bases; unmatched junction bases: 5. CDR1 and CDR2 (germline): VENAVY, YDSYNSRV. This chain's CDR3 is CATWDSVYKKLF. The CDR3 nucleotides read TGTGCCACCTGGGATTCGGTTTATAAGAAACTCTTT.

This clone turned up a few times. The V and J genes are TRGV3 and TRGJP2. Germline trimming cut 5 bases from V and 1 base from J; bases unmatched to any gene: 7. Germline lookup yields CDR1 VTNTFY and CDR2 YDVSTARD (reference sequence). This CDR3 region has 15 residues. CDR3 bases: TGTGCCACCTGGGGCTGGCCTAGTAGTGATTGGATCAAGACGTTT. Its translation: CATWGWPSSDWIKTF.

This chain connects TRGV3 to TRGJ1 or TRGJ2. V dropped 0 bases and J dropped 11; count of bases not matched to a gene: 4. The CDR3 spans 11 residues. Looked up from germline, CDR1 is VTNTFY and CDR2 is YDVSTARD (reference sequence). The CDR3 DNA is TGTGCCACCTGGGACAGGCTCGAGAAACTCTTT. Its protein product is CATWDRLEKLF.

In its sample, this clone was seen a few times. The chain is built from TRGV2 and TRGJP2. The CDR3 has 16 residues. Germline V gives CDR1 EGSNGY, CDR2 YDSYNSKV. Trimming removed 5 bases from V and 9 bases from J; junction bases left unmatched: 18. The CDR3 loop is CATWVLKRGPNWIKTF. CDR3 in DNA: TGTGCCACCTGGGTCCTTAAAAGGGGGCCCAATTGGATCAAGACGTTT.

This clone has more than one count but fewer than ten. This chain connects TRGV4 to TRGJ1 or TRGJ2. The CDR3 contains 11 residues. The V gene end was trimmed by 4 bases and the J gene end by 16 bases; junction bases not matched to a gene: 13. The germline gives CDR1 EGSTGY, CDR2 YDSYTSSV. The CDR3 DNA is TGTGCCACCTGGGACGGGCCGGTTGCCCTCTTT. It specifies CATWDGPVALF.

As to this clone: Other DNA sequences in the sample encode the same CDR3. The V gene is TRGV4, the J gene TRGJ1 or TRGJ2. The CDR3 length is 13 residues. V lost 0 bases and J lost 3; bases outside the gene matches: 2. Looked up from germline, CDR1 is EGSTGY and CDR2 is YDSYTSSV. CDR3 in DNA: TGTGCCACCTGGGATGGGGGTTATTATAAGAAACTCTTT. It yields the protein CATWDGGYYKKLF.

Remarks on this clone: Other DNA sequences within the sample encode an identical CDR3. The V call is TRGV5, the J call TRGJ1 or TRGJ2. This CDR3 contains 13 residues. Trimming removed 0 bases from V and 6 bases from J; junction bases left unmatched: 5. CDR1 is VINAFY and CDR2 is YDVSNSKD in the germline V gene. In nucleotides, the CDR3 is TGTGCCACCTGGGACAGGCGCAGTTATAAGAAACTCTTT. This codes for CATWDRRSYKKLF.

As for this clone: With a much larger clone just one base away, this may be a read error. The chain employs TRGV2 and TRGJP2. The CDR3 spans 15 residues. Germline assignment: CDR1 EGSNGY and CDR2 YDSYNSKV. The CDR3 region is CATGDGGRSDWIKTF. The CDR3 region has the DNA TGTGCCACCGGGGACGGGGGTCGGAGTGATTGGATCAAGACGTTT.

Points on this clone: The junction departs from germline at one end; a sequencing error may be responsible. The chain uses TRGV4 and TRGJ1 or TRGJ2. Looked up from germline, CDR1 is EGSTGY and CDR2 is YDSYTSSV. This CDR3 is built from 13 residues. The CDR3 reads CAAWDGNNYKKLF. The CDR3 region has the DNA TGTGCCGCCTGGGACGGGAACAATTATAAGAAACTCTTT.

This clone turned up a few times. V is TRGV10 and J is TRGJ1 or TRGJ2. TRGV10 is recorded as an ORF, its role being uncertain. The CDR3 totals 14 residues. V was clipped by 8 bases and J by 5 bases; unmatched bases: 13. The CDR3 sequence: CAAWDSVSNYKKLF. The CDR3 nucleotides read TGTGCTGCGTGGGATTCGGTCTCCAATTATAAGAAACTCTTT.

This clone is deemed medium-sized. This rearrangement joins TRGV2 to TRGJ1 or TRGJ2. Germline CDR1 EGSNGY, CDR2 YDSYNSKV. The junction had 8 bases not matched to a gene; V was cut back by 0 bases and J by 0 bases. The CDR3 runs 16 residues. The CDR3 here is CATWDGCIPNYYKKLF. As DNA, the CDR3 is TGTGCCACCTGGGACGGGTGTATCCCGAATTATTATAAGAAACTCTTT.

Details on this clone: A much larger clone lies one base from this, so it may be a read error. The chain couples TRGV5 to TRGJP2. The CDR3 is 14 amino acids. CDR1 and CDR2 (germline): VINAFY, YDVSNSKD. The ends lost 3 bases at V and 2 bases at J; junction bases unmatched: 3. Written as DNA, the CDR3 is TGTGCCACCTGGGACCCGAGTAGTGATTGGATCAAGACGTTT. Translating it yields CATWDPSSDWIKTF.

This clone turned up a few times. V is TRGV4 and J is TRGJP2. The V segment lost 3 bases and the J segment 5 bases; nucleotides outside the gene matches: 3. The CDR3 sequence is 13 residues long. Germline V gene sequence: CDR1 EGSTGY, CDR2 YDSYTSSV. The CDR3 reads CATWDPSDWIKTF. CDR3 bases: TGTGCCACCTGGGATCCCAGTGATTGGATCAAGACGTTT.